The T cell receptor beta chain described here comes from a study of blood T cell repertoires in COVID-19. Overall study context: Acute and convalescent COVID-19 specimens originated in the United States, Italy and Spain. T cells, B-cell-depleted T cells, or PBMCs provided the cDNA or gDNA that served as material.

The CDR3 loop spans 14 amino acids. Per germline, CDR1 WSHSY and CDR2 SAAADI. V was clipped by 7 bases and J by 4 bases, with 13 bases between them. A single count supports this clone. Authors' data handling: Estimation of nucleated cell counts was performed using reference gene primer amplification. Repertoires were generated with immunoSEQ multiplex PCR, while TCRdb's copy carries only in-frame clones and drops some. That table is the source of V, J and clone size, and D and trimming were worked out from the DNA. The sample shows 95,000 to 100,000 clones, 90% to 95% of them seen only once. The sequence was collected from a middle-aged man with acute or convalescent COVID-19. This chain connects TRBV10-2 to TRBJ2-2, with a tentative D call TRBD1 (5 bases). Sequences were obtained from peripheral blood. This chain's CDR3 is CASMQGPVTGELFF. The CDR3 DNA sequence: TGCGCCAGCATGCAGGGTCCTGTCACCGGGGAGCTGTTTTTT.